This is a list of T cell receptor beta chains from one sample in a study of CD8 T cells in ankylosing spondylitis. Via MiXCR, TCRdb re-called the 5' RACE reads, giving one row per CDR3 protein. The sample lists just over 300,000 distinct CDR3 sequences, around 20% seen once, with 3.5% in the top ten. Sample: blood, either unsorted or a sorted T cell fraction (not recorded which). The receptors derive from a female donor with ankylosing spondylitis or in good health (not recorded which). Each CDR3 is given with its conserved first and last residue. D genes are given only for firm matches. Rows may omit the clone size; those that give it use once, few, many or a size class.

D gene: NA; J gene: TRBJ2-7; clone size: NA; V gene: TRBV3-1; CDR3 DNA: TGTGCCAGCAGCCAGGAGGGACAGAGGCAGTACTTC; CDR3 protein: CASSQEGQRQYF
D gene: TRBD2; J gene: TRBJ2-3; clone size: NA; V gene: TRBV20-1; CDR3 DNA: TGCAGTGCTCCAACTAGCGCCCGCACAGATACGCAGTATTTT; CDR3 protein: CSAPTSARTDTQYF
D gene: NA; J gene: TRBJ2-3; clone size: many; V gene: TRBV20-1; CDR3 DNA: TGCAGTGCCCCACTAGAGAGCGATACGCAGTATTTT; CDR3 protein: CSAPLESDTQYF
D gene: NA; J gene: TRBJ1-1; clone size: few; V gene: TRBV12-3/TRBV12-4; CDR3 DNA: TGTGCCAGCAGTTCAAGGGGGAGTGGGAACACTGAAGCTTTCTTT; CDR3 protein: CASSSRGSGNTEAFF
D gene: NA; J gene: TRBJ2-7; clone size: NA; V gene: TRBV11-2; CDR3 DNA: TGTGCCAGCAGCGCGTCGGTCCACCCCTCCTACGAGCAGTACTTC; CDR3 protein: CASSASVHPSYEQYF
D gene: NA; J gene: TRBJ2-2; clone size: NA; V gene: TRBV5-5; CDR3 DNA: TGTGCCAGCAGCTCAGGGCTCCCCCACTTCACCGGGGAGCTGTTTTTT; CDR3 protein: CASSSGLPHFTGELFF
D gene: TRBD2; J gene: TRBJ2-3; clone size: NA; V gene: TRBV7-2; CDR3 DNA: TGTGCCAGCAGCCAAGCGGGAGTTAGCGCAGATACGCAGTATTTT; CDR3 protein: CASSQAGVSADTQYF
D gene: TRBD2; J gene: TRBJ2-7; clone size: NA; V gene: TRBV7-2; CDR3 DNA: TGTGCCAGCAGCTTAGGGGGGACTAGCGGGAAACCATACGAGCAGTACTTC; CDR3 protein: CASSLGGTSGKPYEQYF
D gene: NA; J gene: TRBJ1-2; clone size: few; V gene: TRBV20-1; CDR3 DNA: TGCAGTGCCGGTCAACGCTATGGCTACACCTTC; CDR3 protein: CSAGQRYGYTF
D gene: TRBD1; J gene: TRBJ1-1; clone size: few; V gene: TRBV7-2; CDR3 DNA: TGTGCCAGCAGCCCGCGATCGGACAGGAGAGAAGCTTTCTTT; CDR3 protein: CASSPRSDRREAFF
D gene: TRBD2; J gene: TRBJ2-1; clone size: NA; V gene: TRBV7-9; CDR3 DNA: TGTGCCAGCAGCTTAGAACATACTAGCGGGAGGGCCAATGAGCAGTTCTTC; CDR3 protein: CASSLEHTSGRANEQFF
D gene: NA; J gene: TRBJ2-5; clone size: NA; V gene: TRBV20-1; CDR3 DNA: TGCAGTGCTCCCCCCGCTCAGGAGGACCAAGAGACCCAGTACTTC; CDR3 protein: CSAPPAQEDQETQYF
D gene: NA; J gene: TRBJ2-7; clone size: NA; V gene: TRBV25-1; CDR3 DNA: TGTGCCAGCAGTGAGGTCAGCCTCTACGAGCAGTACTTC; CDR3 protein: CASSEVSLYEQYF
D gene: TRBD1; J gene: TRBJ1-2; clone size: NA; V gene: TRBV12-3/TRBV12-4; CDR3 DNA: TGTGCCAGCATCGGGACAGGGAGAGACTATGGCTACACCTTC; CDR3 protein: CASIGTGRDYGYTF
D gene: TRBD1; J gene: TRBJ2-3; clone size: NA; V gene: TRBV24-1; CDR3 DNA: TGTGCCACCAGTCAGGACAGGTCAGGAACAGATACGCAGTATTTT; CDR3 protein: CATSQDRSGTDTQYF
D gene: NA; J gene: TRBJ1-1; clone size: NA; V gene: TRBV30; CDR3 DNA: TGTGCCTGGGCCAACCAGGGGAACACTGAAGCTTTCTTT; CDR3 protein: CAWANQGNTEAFF